The T cell receptor (beta chain) under discussion was sequenced for a study of T cells in Graves' hyperthyroidism and ophthalmopathy. Whole-study results and caveats: Blood samples included most of the expanded thyroid clonotypes exceeding 0.001.

From germline, CDR1 is MDHEN and CDR2 SYDVKM. This CDR3 has 14 amino acids. V lost 3 bases to trimming and J lost 6 bases; unmatched junction nucleotides: 3. Template material for amplifying TCR beta CDR3 regions consisted of RNA transcripts. The TCR CDR3 first-round RT-PCR relied on the HTBI primer set. MiXCR, run by TCRdb on the multiplex PCR reads, gives a single entry per CDR3 protein. The sample includes more than 500,000 distinct CDR3 sequences, around 15% of them seen just once. Duration under 3 months, a NOSPECS grade of at least 4, and a Clinical Activity Score of at least 3 characterized the ophthalmopathy patients. Criteria for exclusion of patients were uncontrolled infection, other autoimmune disease, pregnancy or lactation. This clonotype has ten or more counts. Its antigen is unknown.

Source material: blood. The rearrangement joins TRBV28 to TRBJ2-2; 8 positions agree with TRBD2. This TCR was sampled from a woman in her thirties with Graves' ophthalmopathy. In DNA form, the CDR3 reads TGTGCCAGCAGTTTTGGCGGGAGGTCCGGGGAGCTGTTTTTT. Amino acid sequence: CASSFGGRSGELFF.